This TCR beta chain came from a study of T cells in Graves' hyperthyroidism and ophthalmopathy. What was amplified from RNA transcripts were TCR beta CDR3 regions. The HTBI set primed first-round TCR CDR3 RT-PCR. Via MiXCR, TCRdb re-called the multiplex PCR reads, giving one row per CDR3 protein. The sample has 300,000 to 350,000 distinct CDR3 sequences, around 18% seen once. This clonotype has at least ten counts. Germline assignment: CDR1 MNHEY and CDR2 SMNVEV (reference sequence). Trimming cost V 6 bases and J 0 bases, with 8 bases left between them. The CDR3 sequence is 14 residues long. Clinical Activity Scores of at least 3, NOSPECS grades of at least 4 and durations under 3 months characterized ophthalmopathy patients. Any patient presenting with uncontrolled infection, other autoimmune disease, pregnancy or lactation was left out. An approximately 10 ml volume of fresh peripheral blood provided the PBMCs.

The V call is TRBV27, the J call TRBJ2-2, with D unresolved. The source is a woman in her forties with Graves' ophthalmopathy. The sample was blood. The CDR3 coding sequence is TGTGCCAGCAGCTTTACAACGAACACCGGGGAGCTGTTTTTT. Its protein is CASSFTTNTGELFF.